The next 6 T cell receptor beta chains were all read from a single sample in a study of blood T cell repertoires in COVID-19. Data came from immunoSEQ multiplex PCR; TCRdb stores just in-frame clones and leaves some out. There are about 180,000 clones in the sample; 80% to 90% occur only once, and roughly 10% lies in the top ten. The specimen was PBMCs or T cells enriched from blood (not recorded which). All receptors derive from a woman aged 18-29 years who had recovered from COVID-19.

This chain joins TRBV12-2 and TRBJ1-6. TRBV12-2 is termed a pseudogene. The CDR3 length is 18 residues. CDR3 protein: CASRLAEEQGRENSPLHF. The DNA of the CDR3 is TGTGCAAGTCGCTTAGCTGAGGAACAAGGTCGGGAAAATTCACCCCTCCACTTT.

This sequence joins TRBV3-1 (or the pseudogene TRBV3-2) and TRBJ2-3; D gene uncertain. Deletions cut 0 bases from V and 4 bases from J, with 11 bases between. The CDR3 is made up of 15 amino acids. Germline CDR1 LGHDT, CDR2 YNNKEL (reference sequence). For the CDR3, the DNA is TGTGCCAGCAGCCAAGATCGATTTGGCCCAGATACGCAGTATTTT. This encodes CASSQDRFGPDTQYF.

This chain connects TRBV30 to TRBJ2-3, with D possibly called TRBD1 or TRBD2 (5 bases each). This CDR3 contains 13 residues. Germline lookup yields CDR1 GTSNPN and CDR2 SVGIG (reference sequence). V was clipped by 8 bases and J by 2 bases, with 14 bases between them. CDR3 bases: TGTGCCGGGGGAAGGGGCCCCACAGATACGCAGTATTTT. This encodes CAGGRGPTDTQYF. The full variable domain, rest sourced from reference TRBV30 and TRBJ2-3, is SQTIHQWPATLVQPVGSPLSLECTVEGTSNPNLYWYRQAAGRGLQLLFYSVGIGQISSEVPQNLSASRPQDRQFILSSKKLLLSDSGFYLCAGGRGPTDTQYFGPGTRLTVL.

This chain uses TRBV18 with TRBJ1-1; 7 nucleotides line up with TRBD1. V shed 5 bases, J shed 3 bases, and the junction held 12 bases outside the gene matches. CDR3 length equals 16 residues. From germline, CDR1 is KGHSH and CDR2 LQKENI. The CDR3 region is CASSTRDSQVDTEAFF. CDR3 DNA sequence: TGTGCCAGCTCAACCCGGGACAGTCAGGTAGACACTGAAGCTTTCTTT.

The V gene is TRBV4-1, the J gene TRBJ1-3; D is possibly TRBD1 (6 bases). From germline, CDR1 is MGHRA and CDR2 YSYEKL. CDR3 length: 15 amino acids. Trimming left V 2 bases short and J 4 bases short, with 12 bases between. The CDR3 spells CASSQPTGSGNTIYF. As DNA, the CDR3 is TGCGCCAGCAGCCAACCTACAGGGTCCGGAAACACCATATATTTT.

V and J are TRBV4-3 and TRBJ1-1, with TRBD1 matching over 9 bases. Losses at the gene ends were 3 bases for V and 0 bases for J; bases not matched to a gene: 8. The CDR3 runs to 17 residues. Looked up from germline, CDR1 is LGHNA and CDR2 is YSLEER. CDR3 bases: TGCGCCAGCAGCCACCTCCGGGACAGGGACTTGAACACTGAAGCTTTCTTT. Translation gives CASSHLRDRDLNTEAFF.